This TCR beta chain was recorded in a study of metastatic and nonmetastatic thyroid tumors (dated by TCRdb to 2019 to 2021). Concerning the study at large: Repertoires were compared across peripheral blood and tumor or nodule tissue samples from malignant and benign thyroid patients. General conclusions and limits of the study: TCR beta diversity was reported as significantly higher in malignant tumors than in benign nodules, in both blood and tumor samples.

Before undergoing thyroid surgery, none of the patients had been given any kind of treatment. Using T-cell receptor beta sequencing, the researchers looked back retrospectively at clinical samples from patients, gathered between about 2011 and 2018. The CDR3 spans 16 residues, from the cysteine through the phenylalanine. Only CDR3 DNA remains: 48 bases, in frame from the first base. Based on the germline V gene (reference sequence), the CDR1 and CDR2 sequences are LNHDA and SQIVND. Trimming takes 4 bases from V and 2 bases from J, and the germline ends sit 15 bases apart. Library generation was performed with PCR. Sequencing instrument: Illumina HiSeq 4000. High-throughput sequencing was used to profile the TCR beta-chain CDR3 region of each patient. Turning to the authors' computational methods: The researchers built a classifier to tell apart papillary thyroid cancer patients with distant metastasis, based on CDR3 differences among clinicopathological groups. To measure repertoire diversity the researchers used the Shannon index, while the Morisita-Horn index served to gauge how similar the tumor and blood repertoires were. The public reads were reanalyzed by TCRdb: fastp trimming at Q25, MiXCR alignment, in-frame beta chains only. The V and J calls here are based on TCRdb, not the publication. The sample table records about 22,000 clones; 15% to 20% of these occur just once. Approximately 2.9% of the sample is in the top ten clones.

This clone was found many times. Its antigen is still unknown. No qualities accompany the bases; no much larger clone lies one base away. The V gene is TRBV19 and the J gene is TRBJ2-4, and the D gene may be TRBD1, 5 bases matching. The source is a male donor with papillary thyroid cancer or a benign thyroid nodule (not recorded which). Some clones in this sample may be carry-over from other donors' samples. Specimen: adjacent normal tissue. The CDR3 in this case is CASSTDSRVTKNIQYF. The nucleotide sequence is given as TGTGCCAGTAGTACCGACAGCAGGGTGACCAAAAACATTCAGTACTTC.